This T cell receptor beta chain emerged from a study of T cell responses to AZD1222 COVID-19 vaccine (dated by TCRdb to the early 2020s). For the study in its entirety: AZD1222 recipients whose second dose came at about 4 weeks and those whose second dose came at about 12 weeks were combined into one group, since spike-specific TCR depth and breadth did not differ between the two schedules. TCR sequencing was performed for 230 to 250 trial participants, of whom around 200 were given two doses of AZD1222 and around 25 were given two doses of MenACWY control vaccine. Trial participants were enrolled by age into 18-55, 56-69 and 70-plus year subgroups, with around 150, 28 and 57 TCR-sequenced participants respectively.

The CDR3 regions of human TCRbeta chains were analyzed by immunosequencing. In the original analysis: TCRs in the repertoires were compared against a reference library of SARS-CoV-2-specific TCRs that had been generated with the MIRA antigen-specificity platform. Breadth meant the fraction of unique TCRs that were SARS-CoV-2-associated, whereas depth meant the fraction of total T cells that were SARS-CoV-2-associated. Each spike-specific TCR was assigned to its reactive spike region and to a CD4 or CD8 class using the MIRA data. Log10-transformed breadth and depth values were compared by one-way ANOVA with Sidak's multiple comparisons tests. TCRdb carries this immuneACCESS record with in-frame sequences only. Its versions omit some clonotypes, under half of them owing to an unresolved V gene in the studies checked, with the rest unexplained. V and J calls and clone size are given by that table; D and trimming were obtained from the DNA. Here the sample has around 89,000 clones; 85% to 90% occur a single time. The top ten clonotypes cover 10% to 13% of the sample.

The research as a whole found: CD4 TCRs associated with the vaccine covered the entire spike protein, and the dominant responses were in regions 160-218 and 743-854. Because no day 14 peak-response samples were available, repertoires were characterized only after the peak T cell response. Reportedly, almost half of the unique spike-specific TCRs recognized epitopes lying outside the regions that are mutated in the B.1.351 and B.1.1.7 variants. Conclusions about previously exposed vaccinees are limited because only six or seven AZD1222 recipients were SARS-CoV-2 seropositive at baseline. A significant rise in spike-specific TCR breadth and depth was observed after two AZD1222 doses relative to day 0 and relative to MenACWY recipients. Participants were mostly white British, with more females than males. The authors suggested clonal diversity may have been underestimated. In the small 56-69-year group, the increase in depth fell short of significance, most likely because of low power.

The time point tag for this specimen amounts to: baseline before first vaccination. Samples from vaccinated people were obtained from the UK trials COV001 and COV002, which included a single-blind randomized controlled phase 2/3 trial of AZD1222 (ChAdOx1 nCoV-19) in healthy adults. Trial participant PBMC samples were collected at day 0 and day 28 after the second dose for TCRbeta chain sequencing. A remark on this clone: Its target antigen remains unknown. There are no base qualities to consult, and no much larger clone falls within one base.

Relative to germline, V is missing 6 bases and J is missing 1 base, with 4 bases of the junction outside any gene match. From the cysteine through the phenylalanine, the CDR3 covers 16 amino acids. Only the CDR3 region is kept as DNA, spanning 48 bases read in frame from base 1. CDR1 LGHNT and CDR2 FRNRAP were looked up in the germline V gene. The clonotype was recovered from an adult in good health. This material consisted of peripheral blood, taken on day 0 of AZD1222 vaccination. This chain joins TRBV12-5 to TRBJ2-3, and 13 junctional nucleotides match TRBD2. The DNA sequence follows: TGTGCTAGTGGGATCGGACTAGCGGGGGGCACAGATACGCAGTATTTT. It codes for CASGIGLAGGTDTQYF.